This T cell receptor (beta chain) was sequenced during a study of T cells in Graves' hyperthyroidism and ophthalmopathy. Findings and limits, study-wide: In validation, the model predicted ophthalmopathy. These predictions came a median approximately 5.9 months before onset. Blood held most thyroid clonotypes expanded above 0.001 frequency.

The TCR beta CDR3 regions underwent amplification using RNA transcripts as the source. The HTBI primer set was used in a first-round RT-PCR of the TCR CDR3. Each CDR3 protein gets one entry after TCRdb re-called the multiplex PCR reads with MiXCR. The profile shows about half a million distinct CDR3 sequences, around 24% of them singletons. The CDR3 is made up of 14 amino acids. Trimming pared 2 bases from V and 7 bases from J, leaving 15 bases between. Per germline, CDR1 GTSNPN and CDR2 SVGIG (reference sequence). In regard to this clonotype: The antigen is unknown.

The sequenced sample was blood. This receptor was taken from a woman in her thirties with Graves' ophthalmopathy. The V gene is TRBV30, the J gene TRBJ1-5, with D tentatively TRBD1 (6 bases). The CDR3 here is CAWSTNAGGQPQHF. In nucleotides, the CDR3 is TGTGCCTGGAGTACTAACGCGGGGGGCCAGCCCCAGCATTTT.